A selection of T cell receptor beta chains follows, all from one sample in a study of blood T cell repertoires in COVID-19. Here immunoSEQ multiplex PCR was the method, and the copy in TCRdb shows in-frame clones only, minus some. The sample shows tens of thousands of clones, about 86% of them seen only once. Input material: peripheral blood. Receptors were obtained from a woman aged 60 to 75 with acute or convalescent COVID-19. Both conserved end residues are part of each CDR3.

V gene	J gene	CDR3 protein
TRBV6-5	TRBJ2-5	CASRPVLGGQETQYF
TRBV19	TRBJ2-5	CASSDGTAAFQETQYF
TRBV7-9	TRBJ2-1	CASSFELAGSSYNEQFF
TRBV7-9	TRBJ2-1	CASRHSLGTSGSSDEQFF
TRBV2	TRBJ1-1	CASDRQNTEAFF
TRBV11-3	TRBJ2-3	CASRQTSGTITDTQYF
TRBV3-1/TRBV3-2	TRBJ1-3	CASSQDWRNTIYF
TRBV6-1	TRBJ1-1	CASSDPGLNTEAFF
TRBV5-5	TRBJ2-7	CASRAERLGAGEQYF
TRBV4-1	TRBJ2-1	CASSQGTGTSMHEQFF
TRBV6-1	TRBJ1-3	CASSEVLAWSGSGNTIYF
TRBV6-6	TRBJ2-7	CASSPTSGPYEQYF
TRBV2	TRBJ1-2	CASRVGQGYGYTF
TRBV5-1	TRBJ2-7	CASSLAAGGTYEQYF
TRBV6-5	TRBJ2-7	CASSYFGQTYEQYF
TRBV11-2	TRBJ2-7	CASSLVRTGRSGEQYF
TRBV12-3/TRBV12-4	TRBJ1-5	CASRTGASPQHF
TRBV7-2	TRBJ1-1	CASSFLGGNTEAFF
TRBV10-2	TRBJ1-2	CASLSSNGYTF
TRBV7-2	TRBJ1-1	CASSLQGGGVNTEAFF
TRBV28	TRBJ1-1	CASSDRDWDLEAFF
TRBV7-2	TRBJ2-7	CASSRGQGVHEQYF
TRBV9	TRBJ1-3	CASSVSLRGEGNTIYF
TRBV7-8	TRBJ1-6	CASSSTRLGNSPLHF
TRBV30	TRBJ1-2	CAWARDRANYGYTF
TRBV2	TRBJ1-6	CATGAGRPYNSPLHF
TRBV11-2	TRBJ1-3	CASSLSTAGAGNTIYF
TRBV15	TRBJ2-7	CATSRQGWGEQYF
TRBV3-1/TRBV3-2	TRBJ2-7	CASSREGQGYEQYF
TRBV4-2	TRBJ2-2	CASSPGSGRNTGELFF
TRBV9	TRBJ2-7	CASSVAAGGNEQYF
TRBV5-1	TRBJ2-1	CASSSGAGRSYNEQFF
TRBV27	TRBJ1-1	CASRLLEGAVTAFF
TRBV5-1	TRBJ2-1	CASSYDRGLANEQFF
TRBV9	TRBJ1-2	CASSVVGTVTYGYTF
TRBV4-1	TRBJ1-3	CASSQAPGGLPVTIYF
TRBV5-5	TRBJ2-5	CASSLGDGETQYF
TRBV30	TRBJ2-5	CAWSVLGEKLGETQYF
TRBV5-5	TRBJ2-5	CASSPLRGMETQYF
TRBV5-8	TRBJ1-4	CASSPRQGAFANEKLFF
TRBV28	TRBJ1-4	CASSLQGAWNEKLFF
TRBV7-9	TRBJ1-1	CASSLVALITEAFF
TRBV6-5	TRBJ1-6	CASTRRAASPLHF
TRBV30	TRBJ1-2	CAWSAGVGYTF
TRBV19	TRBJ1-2	CASSRKELPYYYGYTF
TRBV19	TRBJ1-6	CASSPIGRGDNSPLHF
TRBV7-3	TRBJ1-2	CASSLTPRAGKDGYTF
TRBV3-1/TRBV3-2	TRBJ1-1	CASSPGQEDTEAFF
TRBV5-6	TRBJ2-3	CASSFPGQGGSTDTQYF
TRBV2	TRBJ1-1	CASSAVQFVTEAFF
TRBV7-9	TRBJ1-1	CASSRGGTEAFF
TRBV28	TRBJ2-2	CASRIAGGAGELFF
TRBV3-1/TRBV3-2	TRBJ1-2	CASSQAGNGYTF
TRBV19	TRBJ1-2	CASSMAPGTYGYTF
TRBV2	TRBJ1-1	CASALGRGTEAFF
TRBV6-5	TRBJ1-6	CASTPNRDSPLHF
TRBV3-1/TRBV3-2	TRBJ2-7	CASSRGLYEQYF
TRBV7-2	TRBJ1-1	CASRPYTGEEAFF
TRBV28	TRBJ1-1	CASSYPRGPTEAFF